This T cell receptor beta chain derives from a study of early T cells in non-severe SARS-CoV-2 infection. At the level of the study: From unsorted whole blood, bulk RNA was sequenced, and the chains remained unpaired.

Unique molecular identifiers (one per individual cDNA molecule) were attached. Each CDR3 protein is one row after TCRdb ran MiXCR on the 5' RACE reads. This table holds approximately 52,000 distinct CDR3 sequences, roughly 8% found once. This clonotype has a handful of counts. CDR1 and CDR2 from the germline V gene are SEHNR and FQNEAQ (reference sequence). V was trimmed by 1 base and J by 9 bases, leaving 13 bases between them. This CDR3 is 14 amino acids long. Source material: whole blood. The V and J genes are TRBV7-9 and TRBJ2-1; D is unclear. The TCR comes from an adult who was a healthcare worker with PCR-confirmed SARS-CoV-2 infection or an uninfected control (not recorded which). This chain's CDR3 is CASSLEGHPSEQFF. In DNA form, the CDR3 reads TGTGCCAGCAGCTTAGAGGGCCACCCCAGTGAGCAGTTCTTC.